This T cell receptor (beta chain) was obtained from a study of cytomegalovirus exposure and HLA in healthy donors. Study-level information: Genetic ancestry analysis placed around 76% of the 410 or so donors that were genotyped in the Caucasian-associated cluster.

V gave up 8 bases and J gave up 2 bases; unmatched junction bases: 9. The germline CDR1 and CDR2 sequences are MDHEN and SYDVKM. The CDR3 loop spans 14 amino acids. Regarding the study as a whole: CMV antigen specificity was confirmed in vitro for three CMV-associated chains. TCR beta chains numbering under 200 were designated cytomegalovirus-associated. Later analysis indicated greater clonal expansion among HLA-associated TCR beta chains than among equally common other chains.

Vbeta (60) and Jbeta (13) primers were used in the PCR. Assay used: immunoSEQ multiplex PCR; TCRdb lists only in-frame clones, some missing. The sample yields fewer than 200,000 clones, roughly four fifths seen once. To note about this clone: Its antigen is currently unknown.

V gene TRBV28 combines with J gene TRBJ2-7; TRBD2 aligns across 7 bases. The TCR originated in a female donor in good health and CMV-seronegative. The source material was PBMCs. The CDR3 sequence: CASRSGGSTYEQYF. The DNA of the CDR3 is TGTGCCAGCCGGTCTGGCGGGAGCACCTACGAGCAGTACTTC. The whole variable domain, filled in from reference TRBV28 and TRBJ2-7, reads DVKVTQSSRYLVKRTGEKVFLECVQDMDHENMFWYRQDPGLGLRLIYFSYDVKMKEKGDIPEGYSVSREKKERFSLILESASTNQTSMYLCASRSGGSTYEQYFGPGTRLTVT.